This TCR beta chain originates from a study of T cell responses to AZD1222 COVID-19 vaccine (dated by TCRdb to the early 2020s). Describing the broader study: A total of around 240 trial participants underwent TCR sequencing, of whom 207 received two doses of AZD1222 and about 25 received two doses of the MenACWY control vaccine. Trial participants were enrolled into age subgroups of 18-55, 56-69 and 70-plus years, which contained roughly 150, 30 and 60 TCR-sequenced participants, respectively.

The junction shows trimming of 4 bases on V and 1 base on J, and the gene matches do not reach 5 bases of it. CDR1 and CDR2, looked up from the germline V gene, are SGHRS and YFSETQ. The CDR3 numbers 16 residues from cysteine through phenylalanine. The DNA shown is the 48-base CDR3, in frame from base 1. The CDR3 regions of human TCRbeta chains were analyzed by immunosequencing. The source study handled its data this way. Repertoire TCRs were matched against a reference library of SARS-CoV-2-specific TCRs generated with the MIRA antigen-specificity platform. Breadth was defined as the fraction of unique TCRs that were SARS-CoV-2-associated. Depth was defined as the fraction of total T cells that were SARS-CoV-2-associated. Using the MIRA data, each spike-specific TCR was assigned both to the spike region to which the TCR was reactive and to a CD4 or CD8 class. Log10-transformed breadth and depth values were compared by one-way ANOVA with Sidak's multiple comparisons tests. TCRdb retrieved this table from immuneACCESS and kept in-frame rearrangements only. Not all clones are present; in checked studies, unresolved V genes account for under half, and no reason is known for the remainder. The DNA gave D and trimming, while V, J and clone size come from that table. This sample has under 150,000 clones in its table, and about 90% of those were observed once. The ten top clones hold 1.5% to 2% of the sample.

Overall study outcomes, separate from this receptor: Because no day 14 peak-response samples were available, repertoires were characterized only after the peak T cell response. Epitopes outside the regions mutated in the B.1.351 and B.1.1.7 variants were reportedly recognized by nearly half of the unique spike-specific TCRs. Conclusions about previously exposed vaccinees are limited, since just five or six AZD1222 recipients were seropositive for SARS-CoV-2 at baseline. Participants were mostly white British and included more females than males, and it was suggested by the authors that clonal diversity may have been underestimated. The 56-69-year group was small, and its depth increase did not reach significance, likely because of low power. After two AZD1222 doses, both the breadth and the depth of spike-specific TCRs were significantly higher than at day 0 and than in MenACWY recipients. The vaccine-associated CD4 TCRs covered the entire spike protein, and the dominant responses fell in regions 160-218 and 743-854.

The time point label of this sample denotes: about 28 days (+/-7) after the second vaccine dose. AZD1222 recipients given second doses at about 4 weeks or at about 12 weeks were pooled, since spike-specific TCR depth and breadth were not found to differ between the two schedules. Vaccinee samples were obtained from the UK trials COV001 and COV002, which included a single-blind randomized controlled phase 2/3 trial of AZD1222 (ChAdOx1 nCoV-19) in healthy adults. For TCRbeta chain sequencing, PBMC samples were collected from trial participants at day 0 and at day 28 after the second dose. With respect to this clone: No antigen is known for it. Base qualities are not at hand, and no much larger clone is one base apart. The same CDR3 arises from other DNA sequences in this sample as well.

This receptor was identified in an adult who received the AZD1222 COVID-19 vaccine. Here the sequenced sample was peripheral blood, taken 28 days after the second AZD1222 dose. The chain was built from TRBV5-1 and TRBJ2-5; TRBD2 fits 12 bases in the junction. For the CDR3, the sequence is CASSPGLAGPQETQYF. The nucleotide sequence is given as TGCGCCAGCAGCCCTGGACTAGCGGGACCCCAAGAGACCCAGTACTTC.